What follows are 27 T cell receptor beta chains derived from one specimen sequenced in a study of CD8+ T cells in alopecia areata. RNA was isolated and reverse transcribed to cDNA, the sequencing template. Profiling relied on immunoSEQ multiplex PCR, and the TCRdb table lists in-frame clones only, not all of them. This table holds about 140,000 clones, 51% found once. The sample here was CD4+ T cells sorted from blood, taken at week 0. These receptors all stem from a human donor with alopecia areata.

For the CDR3, the DNA is TGTGCCTGGAGTGTACGAGGGGCCCCCTTGGCCCAGTACTTC. Translating it yields CAWSVRGAPLAQYF. V and J are TRBV30 and TRBJ2-5; D may be TRBD1 or TRBD2 (5 bases each). Trimming shortened V by 0 bases and J by 9 bases, and 17 bases separated the two germline ends. Germline V gives CDR1 GTSNPN, CDR2 SVGIG (reference sequence). This CDR3 has 14 residues.

This clone has just a few counts. V gene TRBV5-4 combines with J gene TRBJ1-2; D possibly corresponds to TRBD1 (5 bases). This CDR3 spans 13 amino acids. Trimming removed 3 bases at V and 2 bases at J, with 8 bases between. Germline lookup yields CDR1 SGHNT and CDR2 YYREEE (reference sequence). The CDR3 DNA is TGTGCCAGCAGCTCGGGACGGAACTATGGCTACACCTTC. Its protein is CASSSGRNYGYTF.

Turning to this clone: Germline is not matched at one junction end, which may reflect a read error. The rearrangement links TRBV4-2 to TRBJ2-2; 7 nucleotides line up with TRBD2. There are 15 residues in the CDR3. Germline CDR1 reads LGHNA; CDR2 reads YNFKEQ. Here the CDR3 reads CASSQAGTNTGELFF. The CDR3 region has the DNA TGTGCCAGCAGTCAAGCGGGGACTAACACCGGGGAGCTGTTTTTT.

This clone was observed once. V and J are TRBV2 and TRBJ2-3; 10 nucleotides align to TRBD2. Germline V gene lookup returns CDR1 SNHLY and CDR2 FYNNEI. The CDR3 contains 14 residues. The ends lost 6 bases at V and 1 base at J; junction bases unmatched: 1. CDR3 bases: TGTGCCAGCAGGCTAGCGGGGGGCACAGATACGCAGTATTTT. Its translation: CASRLAGGTDTQYF.

The chain links TRBV30 to TRBJ1-1, with D perhaps matching TRBD1 (5 bases). This CDR3 has 14 residues. Germline CDR1 and CDR2: GTSNPN and SVGIG (reference sequence). Trimming removed 3 bases at V and 5 bases at J, with 16 bases between. In nucleotides, the CDR3 is TGTGCCTGGAGGGCACCAGGGAGGAGGACTGAAGCTTTCTTT. This translates into CAWRAPGRRTEAFF.

This clone showed up just a few times. The chain joins TRBV18 to TRBJ2-1, with unresolved D. V lost 0 bases to trimming and J lost 7 bases, with 7 bases between them. This CDR3 is 13 amino acids long. Germline V gives CDR1 KGHSH, CDR2 LQKENI. The CDR3 bases are TGTGCCAGCTCACCACCCAGTAGAAATGAGCAGTTCTTC. This encodes CASSPPSRNEQFF.

The V and J genes are TRBV27 and TRBJ2-3, with D unclear. V shed 2 bases and J shed 5 bases, with 5 bases lying between them. Germline loops: CDR1 MNHEY, CDR2 SMNVEV (reference sequence). The CDR3 length is 12 residues. The CDR3 spells CASSLKGDTQYF. CDR3 DNA: TGTGCCAGCAGTTTAAAAGGAGATACGCAGTATTTT.

The chain joins TRBV29-1 to TRBJ1-1; no definite D call. This CDR3 is built from 13 residues. V was pared by 6 bases and J by 7 bases, with 18 bases between. CDR1 is SQVTM, CDR2 ANQGSEA, per germline. CDR3 bases: TGCAGCGTACACCCAGACCCAGTAAATGAAGCTTTCTTT. Translating gives CSVHPDPVNEAFF.

V gene TRBV5-1 combines with J gene TRBJ2-5; TRBD2 is a possible D gene (6 bases). From germline, CDR1 is SGHRS and CDR2 YFSETQ. V dropped 1 base and J dropped 1 base, with 14 bases sitting between them. There are 16 residues in the CDR3. The CDR3 loop reads CASSLSPRGVQETQYF. The DNA of the CDR3 is TGCGCCAGCAGCTTGAGTCCCCGCGGGGTCCAAGAGACCCAGTACTTC.

In its sample, this clone was seen a few times. The rearrangement uses TRBV29-1 and TRBJ2-3, with unresolved D. The V and J ends lost 6 bases and 2 bases respectively, with 12 bases between them. The CDR3 covers 13 residues. The germline gives CDR1 SQVTM, CDR2 ANQGSEA. In DNA, the CDR3 is TGCAGCGTCGGATCGACTTACACAGATACGCAGTATTTT. Its protein product is CSVGSTYTDTQYF.

This clone was detected only once. The chain carries TRBV11-1 and TRBJ2-7, with a tentative D call TRBD2 (6 bases). The CDR3 contains 14 residues. V shed 2 bases and J shed 2 bases, with 10 bases lying between them. CDR1 and CDR2 (germline): SGHAT, FQDESV (reference sequence). This chain's CDR3 is CASSLLRETYEQYF. The CDR3 DNA is TGTGCCAGCAGCTTATTGCGGGAAACCTACGAGCAGTACTTC.

The V and J genes are TRBV27 and TRBJ1-4, with D hard to call. Trimming stripped 2 bases from V and 7 bases from J, with 11 bases between. The germline V gene has CDR1 MNHEY and CDR2 SMNVEV (reference sequence). The CDR3 consists of 14 residues. CDR3 in amino acids: CASSLRQASEKLFF. In DNA form, the CDR3 reads TGTGCCAGCAGTTTACGGCAGGCCAGTGAAAAACTGTTTTTT.

This rearrangement joins TRBV7-2 to TRBJ1-1, with 10 bases fitting TRBD1. This CDR3 is built from 13 residues. Germline assignment: CDR1 SGHTA and CDR2 FQGNSA. The J segment lost 10 bases and the V segment lost 5 bases, leaving 7 bases of the junction unmatched. The DNA of the CDR3 is TGTGCCAGCAGCCAAGACAGGGGGCTACGAGCTTTCTTT. Translation: CASSQDRGLRAFF. Using reference TRBV7-2 and TRBJ1-1 for the parts outside the CDR3, the full variable domain is GAGVSQSPSNKVTEKGKDVELRCDPISGHTALYWYRQSLGQGLEFLIYFQGNSAPDKSGLPSDRFSAERTGGSVSTLTIQRTQQEDSAVYLCASSQDRGLRAFFGQGTRLTVV.

This clone showed up just a few times. This sequence joins TRBV10-3 and TRBJ2-1, with D uncertain. CDR1 and CDR2 from the germline V gene are ENHRY and SYGVKD. The CDR3 has 12 amino acids. The ends were cut back, 0 bases at V and 7 bases at J, with 4 bases in the middle. CDR3 DNA: TGTGCCATCAGTGAGTCAGTAAATGAGCAGTTCTTC. It specifies CAISESVNEQFF.

The chain joins TRBV29-1 to TRBJ2-2, with TRBD2 matching over 10 bases. The CDR3 extends over 15 amino acids. Per the germline V gene, CDR1 is SQVTM and CDR2 is ANQGSEA. V trimming: 6 bases; J trimming: 3 bases; junction bases outside the gene matches: 7. The DNA of the CDR3 is TGCAGCGTCAGCAGAGCGGGAGGGGACACCGGGGAGCTGTTTTTT. Protein sequence: CSVSRAGGDTGELFF.

This clone was counted only a few times. The chain carries TRBV5-1 and TRBJ2-1; D is ambiguous. CDR1 and CDR2 from the germline V gene are SGHRS and YFSETQ. Deletions cut 0 bases from V and 3 bases from J, with 7 bases between. The CDR3 sequence is 14 residues long. The CDR3 DNA follows: TGCGCCAGCAGCTTGGTACCCAACTACAATGAGCAGTTCTTC. This sequence encodes CASSLVPNYNEQFF.

With regard to this clone: Other DNA sequences in this sample translate to the same CDR3. The rearrangement joins TRBV18 to TRBJ1-4; 9 nucleotides agree with TRBD1. The CDR3 totals 13 residues. The germline CDR1 and CDR2 sequences are KGHSH and LQKENI. V lost 6 bases and J lost 8; bases outside the gene matches: 4. CDR3 in amino acids: CASSPDRGEKLFF. CDR3 bases: TGTGCCAGCTCTCCGGACAGGGGAGAAAAACTGTTTTTT.

A few counts support this clone. V and J are TRBV5-4 and TRBJ2-1; D is uncertain. Germline lookup yields CDR1 SGHNT and CDR2 YYREEE (reference sequence). Trimming stripped 4 bases from V and 0 bases from J, with 11 bases between. The CDR3 runs 15 residues. The CDR3 nucleotides read TGTGCCAGCAGCACGGAGCTCAGCTCCTACAATGAGCAGTTCTTC. This codes for CASSTELSSYNEQFF.

In nucleotides, the CDR3 is TGTGCCAGCAGCTTGGGACGGGGGAACACCGGGGAGCTGTTTTTT. Residues: CASSLGRGNTGELFF. This chain connects TRBV5-4 to TRBJ2-2; tentative D call: TRBD2 (5 bases). The CDR3 loop spans 15 amino acids. Germline V gene data show CDR1 as SGHNT and CDR2 as YYREEE (reference sequence). Deletions cut 0 bases from V and 1 base from J, with 7 bases between.

The chain uses TRBV30 and TRBJ1-4, with D hard to call. V lost 5 bases to trimming and J lost 1 base, with 11 bases between them. Germline lookup yields CDR1 GTSNPN and CDR2 SVGIG (reference sequence). The CDR3 length is 14 residues. The chain's CDR3 is CAWARGRTNEKLFF. In DNA, the CDR3 is TGTGCCTGGGCCAGAGGGCGAACTAATGAAAAACTGTTTTTT.

The V gene is TRBV25-1, the J gene TRBJ2-3; D remains ambiguous. V was trimmed by 0 bases and J by 2 bases, leaving 12 bases between them. The CDR3 loop spans 16 amino acids. Germline CDR1 is MGHDK and CDR2 is SYGVNS. The CDR3 region is CASSEYRNGPTDTQYF. The CDR3 DNA sequence: TGTGCCAGCAGTGAATACCGTAACGGCCCCACAGATACGCAGTATTTT.

This sequence joins TRBV30 and TRBJ1-3, with D tentatively TRBD1 (5 bases). CDR1 and CDR2 from the germline V gene are GTSNPN and SVGIG (reference sequence). V was pared by 1 base and J by 4 bases, with 11 bases between. This CDR3 contains 14 residues. CDR3 region: CAWSGGGGGNTIYF. The DNA of the CDR3 is TGTGCCTGGAGTGGGGGGGGAGGCGGAAACACCATATATTTT.

The rearrangement joins TRBV2 to TRBJ2-7; 11 nucleotides line up with TRBD2. The CDR3 covers 15 residues. The ends lost 5 bases at V and 2 bases at J; junction bases unmatched: 5. Germline CDR1 reads SNHLY; CDR2 reads FYNNEI. CDR3 sequence reads: CASSKGTSGTYEQYF. CDR3 sequence (DNA): TGTGCCAGCAGTAAAGGGACTAGCGGAACCTACGAGCAGTACTTC. Drawing the rest from reference TRBV2 and TRBJ2-7, the complete variable domain is EPEVTQTPSHQVTQMGQEVILRCVPISNHLYFYWYRQILGQKVEFLVSFYNNEISEKSEIFDDQFSVERPDGSNFTLKIRSTKLEDSAMYFCASSKGTSGTYEQYFGPGTRLTVT.

This chain links TRBV9 with TRBJ1-1; a weak D match, TRBD1 (6 bases). Deletions cut 3 bases from V and 1 base from J, with 10 bases between. Germline CDR1 is SGDLS and CDR2 is YYNGEE. This CDR3 comprises 14 residues. CDR3 loop: CASSAGHANTEAFF. CDR3 DNA: TGTGCCAGCAGCGCGGGACACGCGAACACTGAAGCTTTCTTT.

This sequence joins TRBV7-9 and TRBJ2-2; 14 bases map to TRBD2. The germline CDR1 and CDR2 sequences are SEHNR and FQNEAQ (reference sequence). The CDR3 is made up of 17 amino acids. The J segment lost 5 bases and the V segment lost 5 bases, leaving 7 bases of the junction unmatched. The chain's CDR3 is CASSATSGRAGTGELFF. DNA of the CDR3: TGTGCCAGCAGCGCGACTAGCGGGAGGGCAGGTACCGGGGAGCTGTTTTTT.

The V gene is TRBV30, the J gene TRBJ2-7, with TRBD1 as a possible D gene (6 bases). CDR1 GTSNPN and CDR2 SVGIG come from the germline V gene (reference sequence). The CDR3 runs to 12 residues. Trimming left V 5 bases short and J 4 bases short, with 12 bases between. This chain's CDR3 is CAWSTGTYEQYF. The CDR3 DNA reads TGTGCCTGGTCCACCGGGACATACGAGCAGTACTTC. The full variable domain, completed using reference TRBV30 and TRBJ2-7, is SQTIHQWPATLVQPVGSPLSLECTVEGTSNPNLYWYRQAAGRGLQLLFYSVGIGQISSEVPQNLSASRPQDRQFILSSKKLLLSDSGFYLCAWSTGTYEQYFGPGTRLTVT.

This clone occurred a few times. The chain is built from TRBV29-1 and TRBJ2-4; perhaps TRBD2 as D (5 bases). The V and J ends lost 7 bases and 1 base respectively, with 14 bases between them. The CDR3 contains 14 residues. Germline assignment: CDR1 SQVTM and CDR2 ANQGSEA. DNA for the CDR3: TGCAGCGCAAAGGAGCGAGGGGCCAAAAACATTCAGTACTTC. This codes for CSAKERGAKNIQYF.